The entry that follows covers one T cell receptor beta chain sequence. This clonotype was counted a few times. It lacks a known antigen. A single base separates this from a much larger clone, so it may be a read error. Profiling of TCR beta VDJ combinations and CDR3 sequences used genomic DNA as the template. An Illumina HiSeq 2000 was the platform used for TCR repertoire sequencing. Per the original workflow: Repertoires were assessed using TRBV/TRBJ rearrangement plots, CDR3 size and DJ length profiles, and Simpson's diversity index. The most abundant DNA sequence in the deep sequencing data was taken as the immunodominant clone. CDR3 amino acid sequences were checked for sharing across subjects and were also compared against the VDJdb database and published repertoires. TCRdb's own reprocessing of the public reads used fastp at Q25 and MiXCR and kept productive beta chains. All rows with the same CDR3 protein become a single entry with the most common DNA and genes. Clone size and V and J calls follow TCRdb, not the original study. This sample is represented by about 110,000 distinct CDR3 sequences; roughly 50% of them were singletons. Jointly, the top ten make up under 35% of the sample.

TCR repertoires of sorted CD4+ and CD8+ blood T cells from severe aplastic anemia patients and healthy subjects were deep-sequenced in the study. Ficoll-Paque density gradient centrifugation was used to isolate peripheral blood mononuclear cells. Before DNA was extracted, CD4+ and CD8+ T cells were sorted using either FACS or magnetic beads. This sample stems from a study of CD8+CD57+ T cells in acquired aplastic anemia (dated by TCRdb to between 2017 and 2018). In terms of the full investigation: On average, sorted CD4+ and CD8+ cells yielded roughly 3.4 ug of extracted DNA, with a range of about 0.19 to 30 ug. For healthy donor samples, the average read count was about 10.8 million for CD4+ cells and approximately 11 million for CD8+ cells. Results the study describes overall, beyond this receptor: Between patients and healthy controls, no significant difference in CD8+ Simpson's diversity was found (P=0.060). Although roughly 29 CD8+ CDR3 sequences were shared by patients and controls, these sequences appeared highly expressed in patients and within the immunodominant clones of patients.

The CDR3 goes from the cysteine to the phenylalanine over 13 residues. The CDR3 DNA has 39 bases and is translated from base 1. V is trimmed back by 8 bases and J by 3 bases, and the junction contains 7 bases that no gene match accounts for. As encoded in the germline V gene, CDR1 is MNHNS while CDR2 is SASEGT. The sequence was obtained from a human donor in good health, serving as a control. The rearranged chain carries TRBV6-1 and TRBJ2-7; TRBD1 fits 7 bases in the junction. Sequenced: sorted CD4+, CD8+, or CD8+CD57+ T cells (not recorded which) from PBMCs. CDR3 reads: CASGPGQRYEQYF. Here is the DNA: TGTGCCAGCGGTCCGGGACAGCGCTACGAGCAGTACTTC.